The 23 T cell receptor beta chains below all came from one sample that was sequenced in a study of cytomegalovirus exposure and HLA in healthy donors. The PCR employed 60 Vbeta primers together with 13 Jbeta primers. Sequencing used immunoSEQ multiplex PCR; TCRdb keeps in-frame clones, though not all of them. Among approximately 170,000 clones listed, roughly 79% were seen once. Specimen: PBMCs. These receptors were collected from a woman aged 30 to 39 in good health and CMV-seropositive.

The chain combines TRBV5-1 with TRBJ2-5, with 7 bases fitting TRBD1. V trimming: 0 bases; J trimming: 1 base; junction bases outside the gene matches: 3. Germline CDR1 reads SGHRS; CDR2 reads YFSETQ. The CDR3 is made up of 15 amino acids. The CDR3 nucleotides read TGCGCCAGCAGCTTGGACAGGGGTTTCCAAGAGACCCAGTACTTC. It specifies CASSLDRGFQETQYF. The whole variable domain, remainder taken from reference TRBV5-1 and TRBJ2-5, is KAGVTQTPRYLIKTRGQQVTLSCSPISGHRSVSWYQQTPGQGLQFLFEYFSETQRNKGNFPGRFSGRQFSNSRSEMNVSTLELGDSALYLCASSLDRGFQETQYFGPGTRLLVL.

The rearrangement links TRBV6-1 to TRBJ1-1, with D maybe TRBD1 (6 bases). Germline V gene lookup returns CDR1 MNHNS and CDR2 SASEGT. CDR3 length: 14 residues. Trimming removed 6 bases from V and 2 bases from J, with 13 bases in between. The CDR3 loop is CASRVQGFNTEAFF. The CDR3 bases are TGTGCCAGCAGGGTACAGGGTTTTAACACTGAAGCTTTCTTT.

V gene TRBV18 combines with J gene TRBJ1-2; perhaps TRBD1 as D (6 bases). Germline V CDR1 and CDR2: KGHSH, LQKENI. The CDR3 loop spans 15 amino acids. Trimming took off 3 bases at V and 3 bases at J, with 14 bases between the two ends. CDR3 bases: TGTGCCAGCTCACCGCCGACAGGACCAGACTATGGCTACACCTTC. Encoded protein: CASSPPTGPDYGYTF.

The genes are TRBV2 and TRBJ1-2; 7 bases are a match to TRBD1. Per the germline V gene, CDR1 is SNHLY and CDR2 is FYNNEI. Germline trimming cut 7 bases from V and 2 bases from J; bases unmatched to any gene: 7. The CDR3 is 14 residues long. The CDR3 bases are TGTGCCAGCACGATGGCAGGGGGGAACTATGGCTACACCTTC. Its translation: CASTMAGGNYGYTF. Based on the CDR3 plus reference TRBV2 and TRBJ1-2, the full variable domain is EPEVTQTPSHQVTQMGQEVILRCVPISNHLYFYWYRQILGQKVEFLVSFYNNEISEKSEIFDDQFSVERPDGSNFTLKIRSTKLEDSAMYFCASTMAGGNYGYTFGSGTRLTVV.

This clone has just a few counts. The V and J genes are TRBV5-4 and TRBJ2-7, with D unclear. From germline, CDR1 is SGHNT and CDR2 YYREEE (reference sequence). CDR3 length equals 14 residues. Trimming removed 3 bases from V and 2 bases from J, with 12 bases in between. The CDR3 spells CASSSAGTTYEQYF. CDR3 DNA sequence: TGTGCCAGCAGCTCCGCAGGTACCACCTACGAGCAGTACTTC.

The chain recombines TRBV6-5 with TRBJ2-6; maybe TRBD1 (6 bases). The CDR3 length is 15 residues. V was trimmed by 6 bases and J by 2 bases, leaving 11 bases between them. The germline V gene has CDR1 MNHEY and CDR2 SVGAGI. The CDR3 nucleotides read TGTGCCAGCAGCCTAACAGGGACTGGGGCCAACGTCCTGACTTTC. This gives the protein CASSLTGTGANVLTF.

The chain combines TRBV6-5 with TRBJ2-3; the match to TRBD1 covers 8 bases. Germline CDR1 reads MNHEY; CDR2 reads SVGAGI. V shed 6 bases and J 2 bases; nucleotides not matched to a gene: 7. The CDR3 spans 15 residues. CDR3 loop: CASRPGQANTDTQYF. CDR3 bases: TGTGCCAGCAGGCCGGGACAGGCGAACACAGATACGCAGTATTTT.

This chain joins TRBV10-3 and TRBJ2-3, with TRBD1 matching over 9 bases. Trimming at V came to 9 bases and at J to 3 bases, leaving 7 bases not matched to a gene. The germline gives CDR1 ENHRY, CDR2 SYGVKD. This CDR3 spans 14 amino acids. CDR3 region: CAIRQGVETDTQYF. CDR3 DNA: TGTGCCATTAGACAGGGGGTAGAGACAGATACGCAGTATTTT.

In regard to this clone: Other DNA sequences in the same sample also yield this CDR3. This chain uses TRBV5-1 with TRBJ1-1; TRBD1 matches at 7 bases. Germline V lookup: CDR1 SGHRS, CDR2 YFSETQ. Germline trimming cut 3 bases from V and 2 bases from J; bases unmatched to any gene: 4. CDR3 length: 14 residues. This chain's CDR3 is CASSSGQPNTEAFF. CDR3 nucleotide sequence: TGCGCCAGCAGCTCGGGACAGCCAAACACTGAAGCTTTCTTT. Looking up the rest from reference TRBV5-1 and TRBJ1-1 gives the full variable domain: KAGVTQTPRYLIKTRGQQVTLSCSPISGHRSVSWYQQTPGQGLQFLFEYFSETQRNKGNFPGRFSGRQFSNSRSEMNVSTLELGDSALYLCASSSGQPNTEAFFGQGTRLTVV.

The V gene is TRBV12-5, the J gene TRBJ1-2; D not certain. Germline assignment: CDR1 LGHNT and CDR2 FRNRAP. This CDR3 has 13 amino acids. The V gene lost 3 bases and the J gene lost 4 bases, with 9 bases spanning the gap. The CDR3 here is CASGFGQSYGYTF. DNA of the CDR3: TGTGCTAGTGGTTTTGGCCAGTCCTATGGCTACACCTTC.

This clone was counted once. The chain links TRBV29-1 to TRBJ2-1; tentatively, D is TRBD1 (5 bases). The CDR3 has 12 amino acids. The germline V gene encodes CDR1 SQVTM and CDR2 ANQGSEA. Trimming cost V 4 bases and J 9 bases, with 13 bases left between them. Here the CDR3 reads CSVAKGNSEQFF. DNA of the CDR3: TGCAGCGTTGCGAAGGGGAATAGTGAGCAGTTCTTC.

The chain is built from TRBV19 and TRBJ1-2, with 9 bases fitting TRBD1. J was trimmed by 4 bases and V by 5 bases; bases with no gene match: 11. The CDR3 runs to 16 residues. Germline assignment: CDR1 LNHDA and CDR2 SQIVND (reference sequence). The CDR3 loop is CASSPGTGYGGYGYTF. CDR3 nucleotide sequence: TGTGCCAGTAGTCCCGGGACAGGGTACGGGGGCTATGGCTACACCTTC.

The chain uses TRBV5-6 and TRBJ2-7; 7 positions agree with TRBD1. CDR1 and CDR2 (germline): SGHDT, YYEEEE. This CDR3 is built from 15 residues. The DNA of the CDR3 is TGTGCCAGCAGCTTGTTGCAGGGGCCAGGGGGTAGTACAAAGGTC. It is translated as CASSLLQGPGGSTKV.

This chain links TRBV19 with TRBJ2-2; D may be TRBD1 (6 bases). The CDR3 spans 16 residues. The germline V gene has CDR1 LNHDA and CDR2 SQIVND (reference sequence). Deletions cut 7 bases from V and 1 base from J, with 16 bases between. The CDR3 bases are TGTGCCAGTATGCGCCGAGAGGGGGTGAACACCGGGGAGCTGTTTTTT. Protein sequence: CASMRREGVNTGELFF.

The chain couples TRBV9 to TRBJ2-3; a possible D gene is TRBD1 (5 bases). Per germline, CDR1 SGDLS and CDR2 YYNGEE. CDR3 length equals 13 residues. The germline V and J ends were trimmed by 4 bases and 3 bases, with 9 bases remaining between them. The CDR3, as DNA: TGTGCCAGCAGCTCCCACAGGACAGATACGCAGTATTTT. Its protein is CASSSHRTDTQYF. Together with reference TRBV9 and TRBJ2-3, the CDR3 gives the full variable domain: DSGVTQTPKHLITATGQRVTLRCSPRSGDLSVYWYQQSLDQGLQFLIQYYNGEERAKGNILERFSAQQFPDLHSELNLSSLELGDSALYFCASSSHRTDTQYFGPGTRLTVL.

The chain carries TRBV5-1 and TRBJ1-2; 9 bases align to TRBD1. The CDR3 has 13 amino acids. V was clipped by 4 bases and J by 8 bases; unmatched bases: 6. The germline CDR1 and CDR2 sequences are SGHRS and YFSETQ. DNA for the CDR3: TGCGCCAGCAGCCACGGACAGGGGATCGGCTACACCTTC. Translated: CASSHGQGIGYTF.

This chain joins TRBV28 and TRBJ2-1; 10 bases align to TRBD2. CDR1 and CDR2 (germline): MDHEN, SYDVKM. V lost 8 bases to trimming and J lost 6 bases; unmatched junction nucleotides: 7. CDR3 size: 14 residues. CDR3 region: CASVAGGRGNEQFF. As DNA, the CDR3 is TGTGCCAGCGTAGCGGGGGGCCGGGGCAATGAGCAGTTCTTC.

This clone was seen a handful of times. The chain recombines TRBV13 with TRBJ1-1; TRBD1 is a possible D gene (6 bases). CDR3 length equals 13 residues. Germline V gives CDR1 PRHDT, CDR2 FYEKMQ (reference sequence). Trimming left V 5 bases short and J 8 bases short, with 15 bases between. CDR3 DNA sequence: TGTGCCAGCAGCCAACTTACAGGGCTGGAAGCTTTCTTT. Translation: CASSQLTGLEAFF.

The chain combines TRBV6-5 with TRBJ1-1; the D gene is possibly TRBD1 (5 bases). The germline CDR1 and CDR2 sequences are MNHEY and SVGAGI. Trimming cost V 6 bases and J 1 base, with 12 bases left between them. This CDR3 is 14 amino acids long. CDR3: CASRKAGGNTEAFF. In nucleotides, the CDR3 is TGTGCCAGCAGAAAAGCGGGGGGGAACACTGAAGCTTTCTTT.

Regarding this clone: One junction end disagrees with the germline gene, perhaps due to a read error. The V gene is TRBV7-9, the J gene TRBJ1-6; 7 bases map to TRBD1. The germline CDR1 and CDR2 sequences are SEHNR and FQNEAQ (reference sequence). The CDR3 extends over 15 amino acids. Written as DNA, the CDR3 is TGTTCCAGCAGTTCCGACAGGGTATTGGGGTCACCCCTCCACTTT. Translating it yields CSSSSDRVLGSPLHF.

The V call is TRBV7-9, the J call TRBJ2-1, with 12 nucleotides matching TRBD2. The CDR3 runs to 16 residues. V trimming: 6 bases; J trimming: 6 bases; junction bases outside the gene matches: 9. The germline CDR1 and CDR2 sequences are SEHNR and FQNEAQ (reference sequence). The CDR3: CASSPRGGLAGNEQFF. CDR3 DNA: TGTGCCAGCAGTCCTAGGGGGGGACTAGCGGGCAATGAGCAGTTCTTC.

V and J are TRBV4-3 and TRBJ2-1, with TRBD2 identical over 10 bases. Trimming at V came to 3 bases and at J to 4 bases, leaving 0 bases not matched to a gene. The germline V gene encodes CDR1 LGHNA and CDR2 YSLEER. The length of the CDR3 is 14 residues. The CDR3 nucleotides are TGCGCCAGCAGCCAGGGACTAGCGTACAATGAGCAGTTCTTC. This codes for CASSQGLAYNEQFF.

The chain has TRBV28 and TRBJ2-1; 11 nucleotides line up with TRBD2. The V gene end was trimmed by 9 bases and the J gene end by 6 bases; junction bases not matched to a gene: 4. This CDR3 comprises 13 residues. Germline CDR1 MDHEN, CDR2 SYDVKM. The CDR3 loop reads CASTSGSTNEQFF. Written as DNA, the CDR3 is TGTGCCAGTACTAGCGGGAGTACCAATGAGCAGTTCTTC.